The clone carrying this T cell receptor (beta chain) was detected ten times or more. Its antigen is currently unknown. The sample belongs to a study of T cells in Graves' hyperthyroidism and ophthalmopathy. Across the whole study: Peripheral blood was drawn at first diagnosis, prior to all treatment.

Germline CDR1 is SNHLY and CDR2 is FYNNEI. V was shortened by 6 bases and J by 2 bases, with 8 bases between the two germline ends. The length of the CDR3 is 13 residues. RNA transcripts yielded amplified TCR beta CDR3 regions. The TCR CDR3 was amplified in a first-round RT-PCR using the HTBI primer set. A single record per CDR3 protein comes from TCRdb applying MiXCR to the multiplex PCR reads. The table shows hundreds of thousands of distinct CDR3 sequences, with 15% to 20% occurring only once. Thyroid ultrasound, orbital computed tomography, clinical symptoms, and serum thyroxine and TRAb underpinned diagnoses. Study-wide results and caveats: Blood also contained most expanded thyroid clonotypes above 0.001. A 13 V-J signature model discriminated ophthalmopathy versus stable hyperthyroidism.

This TCR was sampled from a woman in her 30s with Graves' hyperthyroidism. Input material: blood. This chain links TRBV2 with TRBJ2-1; TRBD1 might be the D (5 bases). CDR3 sequence: CASRRTTYNEQFF. The DNA of the CDR3 is TGTGCCAGCAGGAGGACAACCTACAATGAGCAGTTCTTC.